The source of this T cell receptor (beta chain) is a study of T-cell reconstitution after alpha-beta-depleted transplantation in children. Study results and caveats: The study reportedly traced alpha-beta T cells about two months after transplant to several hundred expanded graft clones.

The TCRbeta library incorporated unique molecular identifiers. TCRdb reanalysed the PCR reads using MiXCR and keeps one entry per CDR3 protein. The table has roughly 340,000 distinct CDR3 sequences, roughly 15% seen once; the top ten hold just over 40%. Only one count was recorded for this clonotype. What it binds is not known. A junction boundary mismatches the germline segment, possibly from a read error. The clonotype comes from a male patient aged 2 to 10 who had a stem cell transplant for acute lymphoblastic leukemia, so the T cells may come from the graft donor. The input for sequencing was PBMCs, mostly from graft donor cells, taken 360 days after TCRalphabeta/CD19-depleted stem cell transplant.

CDR3 protein: CTSSTQGGLTSGSADTQYF. DNA for the CDR3: TGTACCAGCAGTACTCAGGGGGGACTGACTAGCGGGAGCGCAGATACGCAGTATTTT. The V and J genes are TRBV12-3 or TRBV12-4 and TRBJ2-3; 12 bases map to TRBD2. This CDR3 region has 19 residues.